One sample yielded the 17 T cell receptor beta chains listed below, sequenced in a study of cytomegalovirus exposure and HLA in healthy donors. A multiplex PCR was run with 60 Vbeta primers and 13 Jbeta primers. The assay was immunoSEQ multiplex PCR, and TCRdb's table has in-frame clones only and misses some. The sample lists around 120,000 clones; about four fifths were seen once. What was sequenced was PBMCs. The receptors here all came from a man aged 18 to 29 in good health and CMV-seronegative.

This clone was counted once. This chain joins TRBV27 and TRBJ2-7; 7 bases fit TRBD2. In germline, CDR1 is MNHEY, CDR2 SMNVEV (reference sequence). CDR3 length: 13 amino acids. The junction had 9 bases not matched to a gene; V was cut back by 11 bases and J by 2 bases. The CDR3 loop reads CAPKMGGTYEQYF. The CDR3 DNA reads as TGTGCCCCCAAAATGGGGGGGACCTACGAGCAGTACTTC.

The V and J genes are TRBV6-5 and TRBJ2-2, with 11 bases fitting TRBD1. After removal of 6 bases from V and 3 bases from J, the junction contained 3 bases not matched to a gene. Germline V CDR1 and CDR2: MNHEY, SVGAGI. CDR3 size: 15 residues. CDR3 protein: CASSRTGGDTGELFF. CDR3 nucleotides: TGTGCCAGCAGCCGGACAGGGGGCGACACCGGGGAGCTGTTTTTT.

This clone was picked up one time. The rearrangement links TRBV9 to TRBJ2-3; 7 bases match TRBD1. This CDR3 contains 13 residues. V was clipped by 4 bases and J by 5 bases; unmatched bases: 4. Germline V lookup: CDR1 SGDLS, CDR2 YYNGEE. CDR3 nucleotides: TGTGCCAGCAGCACTACAGGGGTAGATACGCAGTATTTT. It is translated as CASSTTGVDTQYF.

The chain joins TRBV5-4 to TRBJ2-1; tentative D call: TRBD2 (7 bases). The V and J ends lost 1 base and 9 bases respectively, with 11 bases between them. CDR1 is SGHNT and CDR2 is YYREEE in the germline V gene (reference sequence). CDR3 length equals 13 residues. CDR3 DNA: TGTGCCAGCAGCTTGAGGGGGGGTGGTGAGCAGTTCTTC. Translating gives CASSLRGGGEQFF.

The chain employs TRBV5-6 and TRBJ2-1, with 8 bases lining up with TRBD1. Germline V gene data show CDR1 as SGHDT and CDR2 as YYEEEE. This CDR3 has 15 residues. V shed 2 bases, J shed 7 bases, and the junction held 8 bases outside the gene matches. CDR3 loop: CASSFGRQGINEQFF. The CDR3 DNA sequence: TGTGCCAGCAGCTTCGGCCGACAGGGGATAAATGAGCAGTTCTTC.

This clone was observed once. CDR3 residues: CASSPSGVLKGNEQFF. The CDR3 coding sequence is TGTGCCAGCAGTCCTAGCGGGGTCCTCAAGGGCAATGAGCAGTTCTTC. V and J are TRBV2 and TRBJ2-1; 9 nucleotides align to TRBD2. Germline CDR1 reads SNHLY; CDR2 reads FYNNEI. The trim removed 5 bases at V and 6 bases at J, leaving 11 bases unmatched. The CDR3 covers 16 residues.

Details on this clone: Distinct nucleotide sequences in the sample also encode this CDR3. The V and J genes are TRBV5-4 and TRBJ1-5, with D uncertain. Germline V gene lookup returns CDR1 SGHNT and CDR2 YYREEE (reference sequence). The ends were cut back, 1 base at V and 1 base at J, with 6 bases in the middle. This CDR3 region has 14 residues. The CDR3 sequence is CASSLRGSNQPQHF. The CDR3 bases are TGTGCCAGCAGCTTGCGGGGAAGCAATCAGCCCCAGCATTTT.

The chain joins TRBV7-2 to TRBJ2-2; the match to TRBD2 covers 13 bases. Germline V gene sequence: CDR1 SGHTA, CDR2 FQGNSA. V dropped 5 bases and J dropped 4; count of bases not matched to a gene: 7. CDR3 length: 17 residues. The CDR3 DNA is TGTGCCAGCAGCCAGCAAAGGACTAGCGGGGGCACCGGGGAGCTGTTTTTT. This translates into CASSQQRTSGGTGELFF.

The chain recombines TRBV6-5 with TRBJ2-7; D gene unclear. The CDR3 covers 12 residues. Germline assignment: CDR1 MNHEY and CDR2 SVGAGI. V lost 5 bases and J lost 6, with 11 bases in between. The DNA of the CDR3 is TGTGCCAGCAGTCCCCTTATCGGCGAGCAGTACTTC. This translates into CASSPLIGEQYF.

The chain couples TRBV5-1 to TRBJ1-2; 7 positions agree with TRBD1. Unmatched junction bases numbered 19, after V lost 1 base and J lost 7 bases. Germline values: CDR1 SGHRS, CDR2 YFSETQ. This CDR3 is 18 amino acids long. The CDR3 DNA is TGCGCCAGCAGCTTGTTACCCCTGTCATCGACAGGGAACGGTGGCTACACCTTC. It is translated as CASSLLPLSSTGNGGYTF.

The chain's CDR3 is CASSQGSHQPQHF. DNA of the CDR3: TGTGCCAGCAGTCAGGGTTCCCATCAGCCCCAGCATTTT. The V gene is TRBV6-5, the J gene TRBJ1-5; possible D gene TRBD1, 5 bases. The V gene's germline CDR1 is MNHEY and CDR2 SVGAGI. This CDR3 contains 13 residues. Trimming cost V 5 bases and J 5 bases, with 10 bases left between them.

The chain combines TRBV4-3 with TRBJ1-2, with no clear D. Deletions cut 4 bases from V and 2 bases from J, with 11 bases between. The CDR3 runs to 14 residues. The V gene's germline CDR1 is LGHNA and CDR2 YSLEER. CDR3 amino acids: CASSRSDGNYGYTF. For the CDR3, the DNA is TGCGCCAGCAGCCGGAGCGATGGGAACTATGGCTACACCTTC.

V and J are TRBV13 and TRBJ2-2; TRBD1 matches 8 bases. CDR3 length: 16 amino acids. V shed 5 bases, J shed 4 bases, and the junction held 9 bases outside the gene matches. The germline CDR1 and CDR2 sequences are PRHDT and FYEKMQ (reference sequence). CDR3 loop: CASSAQGARVTGELFF. CDR3 DNA sequence: TGTGCCAGCAGCGCCCAGGGGGCGCGTGTCACCGGGGAGCTGTTTTTT.

A remark on this clone: An end of the junction differs from the germline gene, which may be a read error. The same CDR3 arises from other DNA sequences in this sample as well. The chain links TRBV7-6 to TRBJ2-7, with TRBD1 identical over 9 bases. The CDR3 is 16 amino acids. Per the germline V gene, CDR1 is SGHVS and CDR2 is FNYEAQ. The DNA for the CDR3 is TGCGCCAGCAGCTTAAACCCCGGGACAGGGTCCTACGAGCAGTACTTC. Amino acid sequence: CASSLNPGTGSYEQYF.

CDR3 coding DNA: TGTGCCAGTAGTCCAACGGGGGCTAGCGGGGGGCAAGAGACCCAGTACTTC. This translates into CASSPTGASGGQETQYF. This chain joins TRBV19 and TRBJ2-5, with 11 bases identical to TRBD2. The germline CDR1 and CDR2 sequences are LNHDA and SQIVND (reference sequence). V was clipped by 5 bases and J by 2 bases; unmatched bases: 10. The CDR3 is made up of 17 amino acids.

This clone was seen more than once but under ten times. This chain uses TRBV6-5 with TRBJ2-7; 8 bases fit TRBD1. Germline-derived CDR1 and CDR2 are MNHEY and SVGAGI. The CDR3 covers 15 residues. V was pared by 5 bases and J by 5 bases, with 11 bases of the junction left unmatched. The CDR3 DNA is TGTGCCAGCAGTCCACTGCGGACAGGGTACGACGAGCAGTACTTC. This translates into CASSPLRTGYDEQYF.

The V and J genes are TRBV27 and TRBJ2-3; tentative D call: TRBD2 (6 bases). The CDR3 extends over 16 amino acids. V was clipped by 2 bases and J by 0 bases, with 12 bases between them. Per the germline V gene, CDR1 is MNHEY and CDR2 is SMNVEV (reference sequence). The CDR3 here is CASSLGGSISTDTQYF. In nucleotides, the CDR3 is TGTGCCAGCAGTTTAGGAGGGAGTATCAGCACAGATACGCAGTATTTT.